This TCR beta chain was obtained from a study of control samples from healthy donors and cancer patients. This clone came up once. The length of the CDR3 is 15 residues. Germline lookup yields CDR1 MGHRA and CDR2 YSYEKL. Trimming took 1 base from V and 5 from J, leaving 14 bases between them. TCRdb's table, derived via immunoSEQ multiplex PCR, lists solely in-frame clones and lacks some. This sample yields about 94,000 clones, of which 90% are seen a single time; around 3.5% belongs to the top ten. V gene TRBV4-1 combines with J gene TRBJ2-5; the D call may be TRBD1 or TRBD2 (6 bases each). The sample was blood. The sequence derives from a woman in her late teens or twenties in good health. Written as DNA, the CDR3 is TGCGCCAGCAGCCAAGCTGGGGGCGCGGGGGAGACCCAGTACTTC. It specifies CASSQAGGAGETQYF.